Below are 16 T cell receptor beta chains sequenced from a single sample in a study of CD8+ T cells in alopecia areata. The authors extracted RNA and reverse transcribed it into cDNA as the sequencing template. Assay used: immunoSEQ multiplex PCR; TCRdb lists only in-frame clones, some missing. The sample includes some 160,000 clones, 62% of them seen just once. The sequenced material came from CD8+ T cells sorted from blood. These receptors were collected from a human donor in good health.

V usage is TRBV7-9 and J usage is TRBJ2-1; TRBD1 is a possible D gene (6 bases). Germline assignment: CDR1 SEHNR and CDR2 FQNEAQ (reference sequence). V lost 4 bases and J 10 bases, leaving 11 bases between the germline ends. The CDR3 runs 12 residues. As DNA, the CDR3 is TGTGCCAGCAGCTACACTGGGGGCGAGCAGTTCTTC. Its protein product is CASSYTGGEQFF.

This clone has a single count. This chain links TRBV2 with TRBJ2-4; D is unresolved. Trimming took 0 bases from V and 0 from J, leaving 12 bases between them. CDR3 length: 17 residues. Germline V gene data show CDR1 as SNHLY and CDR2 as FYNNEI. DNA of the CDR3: TGTGCCAGCAGTGAAGCGCTTGTGGTTCTAGCCAAAAACATTCAGTACTTC. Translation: CASSEALVVLAKNIQYF. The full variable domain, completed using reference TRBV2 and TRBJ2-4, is EPEVTQTPSHQVTQMGQEVILRCVPISNHLYFYWYRQILGQKVEFLVSFYNNEISEKSEIFDDQFSVERPDGSNFTLKIRSTKLEDSAMYFCASSEALVVLAKNIQYFGAGTRLSVL.

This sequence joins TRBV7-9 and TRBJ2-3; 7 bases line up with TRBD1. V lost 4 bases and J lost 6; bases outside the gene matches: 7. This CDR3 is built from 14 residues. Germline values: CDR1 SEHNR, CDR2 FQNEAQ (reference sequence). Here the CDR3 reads CASSSDRVWDTQYF. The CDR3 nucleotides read TGTGCCAGCAGCTCCGACAGGGTCTGGGATACGCAGTATTTT.

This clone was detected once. CDR3 in DNA: TGTGCCTGGAGTGGTGGAGTTGGAACCGGGACTAGCGGGAGGGCCATCGACGAGCAGTACTTC. It translates to CAWSGGVGTGTSGRAIDEQYF. This chain links TRBV30 with TRBJ2-7; 16 positions agree with TRBD2. V lost 1 base and J lost 5; bases outside the gene matches: 20. The CDR3 covers 21 residues. CDR1 and CDR2 from the germline V gene are GTSNPN and SVGIG (reference sequence).

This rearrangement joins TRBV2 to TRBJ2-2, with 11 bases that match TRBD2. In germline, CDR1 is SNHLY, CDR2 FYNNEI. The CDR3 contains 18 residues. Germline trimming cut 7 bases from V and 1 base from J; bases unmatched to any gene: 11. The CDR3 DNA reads TGTGCCAGCAATCACGGTCCGGGACTAGCGGTGAACACCGGGGAGCTGTTTTTT. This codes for CASNHGPGLAVNTGELFF. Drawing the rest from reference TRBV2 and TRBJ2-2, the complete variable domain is EPEVTQTPSHQVTQMGQEVILRCVPISNHLYFYWYRQILGQKVEFLVSFYNNEISEKSEIFDDQFSVERPDGSNFTLKIRSTKLEDSAMYFCASNHGPGLAVNTGELFFGEGSRLTVL.

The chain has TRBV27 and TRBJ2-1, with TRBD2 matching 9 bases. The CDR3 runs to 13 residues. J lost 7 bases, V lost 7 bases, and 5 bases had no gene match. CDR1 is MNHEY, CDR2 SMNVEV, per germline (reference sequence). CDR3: CASNAGGNNEQFF. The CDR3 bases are TGTGCCAGCAATGCGGGAGGGAATAATGAGCAGTTCTTC.

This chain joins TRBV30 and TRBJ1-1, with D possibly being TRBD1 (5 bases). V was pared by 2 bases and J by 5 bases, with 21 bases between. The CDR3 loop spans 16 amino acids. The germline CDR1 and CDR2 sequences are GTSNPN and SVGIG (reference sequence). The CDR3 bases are TGTGCCTGGAGTCCCTCTCCGGTGGGGCGAGATACTGAAGCTTTCTTT. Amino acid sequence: CAWSPSPVGRDTEAFF.

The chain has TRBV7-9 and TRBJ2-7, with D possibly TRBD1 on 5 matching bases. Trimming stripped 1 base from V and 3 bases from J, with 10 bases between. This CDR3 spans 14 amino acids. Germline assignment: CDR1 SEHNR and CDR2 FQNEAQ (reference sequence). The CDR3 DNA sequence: TGTGCCAGCAGCTTAGGGCAGGGAATCTACGAGCAGTACTTC. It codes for CASSLGQGIYEQYF.

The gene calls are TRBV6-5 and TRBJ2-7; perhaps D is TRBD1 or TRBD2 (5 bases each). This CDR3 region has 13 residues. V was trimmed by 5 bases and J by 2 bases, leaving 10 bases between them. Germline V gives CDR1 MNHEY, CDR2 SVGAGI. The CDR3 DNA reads TGTGCCAGCAGTAGGGACGGGCCCTACGAGCAGTACTTC. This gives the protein CASSRDGPYEQYF.

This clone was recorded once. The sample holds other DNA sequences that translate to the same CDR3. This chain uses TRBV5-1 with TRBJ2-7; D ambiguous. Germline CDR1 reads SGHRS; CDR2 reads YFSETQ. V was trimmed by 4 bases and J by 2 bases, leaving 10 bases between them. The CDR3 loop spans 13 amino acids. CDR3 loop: CASSQTGAYEQYF. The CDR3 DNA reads TGCGCCAGCAGCCAGACTGGGGCCTACGAGCAGTACTTC.

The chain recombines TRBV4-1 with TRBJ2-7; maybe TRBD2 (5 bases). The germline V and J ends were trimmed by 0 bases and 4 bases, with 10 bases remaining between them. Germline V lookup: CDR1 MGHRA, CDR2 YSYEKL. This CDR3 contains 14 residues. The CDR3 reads CASSQEARRYEQYF. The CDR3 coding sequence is TGCGCCAGCAGCCAAGAAGCGCGGAGGTACGAGCAGTACTTC.

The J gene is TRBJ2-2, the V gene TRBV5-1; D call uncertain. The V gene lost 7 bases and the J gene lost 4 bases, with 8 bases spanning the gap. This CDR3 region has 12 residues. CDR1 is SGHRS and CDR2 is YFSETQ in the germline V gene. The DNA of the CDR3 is TGCGCCAGCTCATTAAGCACCGGGGAGCTGTTTTTT. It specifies CASSLSTGELFF.

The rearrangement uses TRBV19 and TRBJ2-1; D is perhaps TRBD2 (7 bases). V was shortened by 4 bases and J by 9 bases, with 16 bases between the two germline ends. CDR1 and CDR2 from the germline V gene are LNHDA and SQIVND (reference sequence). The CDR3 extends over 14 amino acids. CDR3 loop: CASSTSGGGGEQFF. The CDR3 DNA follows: TGTGCCAGTAGTACCTCGGGCGGGGGCGGTGAGCAGTTCTTC.

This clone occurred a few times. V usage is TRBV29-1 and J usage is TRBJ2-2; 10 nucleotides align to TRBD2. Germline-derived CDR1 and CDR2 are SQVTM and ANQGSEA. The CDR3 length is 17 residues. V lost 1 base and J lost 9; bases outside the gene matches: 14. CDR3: CSVEGHVSGRAPRELFF. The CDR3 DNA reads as TGCAGCGTTGAAGGGCACGTGAGCGGGAGGGCCCCGAGGGAGCTGTTTTTT.

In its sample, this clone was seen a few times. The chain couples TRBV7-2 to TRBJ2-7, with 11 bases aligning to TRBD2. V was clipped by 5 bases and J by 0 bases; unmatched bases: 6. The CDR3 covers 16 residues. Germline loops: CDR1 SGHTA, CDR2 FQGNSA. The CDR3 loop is CASSPRLAGSSYEQYF. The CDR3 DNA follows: TGTGCCAGCAGCCCGAGACTAGCGGGAAGCTCCTACGAGCAGTACTTC.

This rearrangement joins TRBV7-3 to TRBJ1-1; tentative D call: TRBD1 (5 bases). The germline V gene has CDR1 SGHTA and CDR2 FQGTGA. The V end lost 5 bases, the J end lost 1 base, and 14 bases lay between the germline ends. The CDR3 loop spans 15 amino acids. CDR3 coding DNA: TGTGCCAGCAGCCGGGAAGGGGACCCGAACACTGAAGCTTTCTTT. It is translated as CASSREGDPNTEAFF.